Shown below are 16 T cell receptor beta chains from a single sample sequenced in a study of Ad26.COV2.S vaccination and SARS-CoV-2 variants. Treatment of the sample: around 19 received Ad26.COV2.S at low or high dose, single or two shots; 5 received placebo; per-sample allocation not given. It was on day 63 after the first vaccine or placebo injection that samples were taken. Assay used: immunoSEQ multiplex PCR; TCRdb lists only in-frame clones, some missing. The data show fewer than 500,000 clones, 80% to 95% seen once. Sequencing used peripheral blood, obtained in a trial of Ad26.COV2.S vaccine versus placebo. Every receptor here comes from a person between 18 and 65 years old who received the Ad26.COV2.S COVID-19 vaccine or a placebo.

The chain combines TRBV5-4 with TRBJ1-2; 9 bases agree with TRBD1. The CDR3 covers 15 residues. The germline V gene has CDR1 SGHNT and CDR2 YYREEE (reference sequence). Losses at the gene ends were 1 base for V and 6 bases for J; bases not matched to a gene: 7. The CDR3 DNA sequence: TGTGCCAGCAGCTTGAGGGCTACAGGGGGCCATGGCTACACCTTC. Its translation: CASSLRATGGHGYTF.

This chain uses TRBV7-9 with TRBJ2-1, with 7 bases lining up with TRBD2. Germline V gives CDR1 SEHNR, CDR2 FQNEAQ (reference sequence). Trimming at V came to 0 bases and at J to 6 bases, leaving 14 bases not matched to a gene. The CDR3 is 18 residues long. Written as DNA, the CDR3 is TGTGCCAGCAGCTTAGCTGAGAATAGCGGGCCAGGACGCAATGAGCAGTTCTTC. Protein product: CASSLAENSGPGRNEQFF.

V usage is TRBV10-3 and J usage is TRBJ2-1; TRBD1 aligns across 9 bases. The germline V gene has CDR1 ENHRY and CDR2 SYGVKD. CDR3 size: 16 residues. The ends lost 7 bases at V and 10 bases at J; junction bases unmatched: 17. CDR3 region: CAIKQGAQPTSMEQFF. DNA of the CDR3: TGTGCCATCAAACAGGGGGCTCAACCCACCTCAATGGAGCAGTTCTTC.

CDR3 nucleotide sequence: TGTGCCAGCAGCTCAGTACAGGTTAATGAAGCTTTCTTT. Translated: CASSSVQVNEAFF. V gene TRBV7-9 combines with J gene TRBJ1-1; weak D call: TRBD1 (5 bases). This CDR3 contains 13 residues. Trimming pared 4 bases from V and 7 bases from J, leaving 13 bases between. Germline CDR1 reads SEHNR; CDR2 reads FQNEAQ (reference sequence).

This rearrangement joins TRBV28 to TRBJ2-3, with TRBD2 identical over 7 bases. The V gene end was trimmed by 6 bases and the J gene end by 5 bases; junction bases not matched to a gene: 11. CDR1 and CDR2 from the germline V gene are MDHEN and SYDVKM. The CDR3 extends over 15 amino acids. The chain's CDR3 is CASRVAGVPGDTQYF. For the CDR3, the DNA is TGTGCCAGCAGGGTGGCGGGAGTCCCAGGAGATACGCAGTATTTT.

The chain recombines TRBV29-1 with TRBJ1-2; no firm D call. The CDR3 spans 12 residues. Germline lookup yields CDR1 SQVTM and CDR2 ANQGSEA. The V end was cut by 0 bases, the J end by 5 bases, with 7 bases between. CDR3 in DNA: TGCAGCGTTGAAGATCCGGTGTATGGCTACACCTTC. Amino acid sequence: CSVEDPVYGYTF.

The chain has TRBV2 and TRBJ2-2; 10 nucleotides match TRBD2. Germline V gives CDR1 SNHLY, CDR2 FYNNEI. The CDR3 covers 16 residues. Germline trimming cut 4 bases from V and 5 bases from J; bases unmatched to any gene: 7. CDR3 DNA sequence: TGTGCCAGCAGTGCCACCGGGACTAGCGCTACCGGGGAGCTGTTTTTT. Translated, it gives CASSATGTSATGELFF. Full variable domain (rest looked up from reference TRBV2 and TRBJ2-2): EPEVTQTPSHQVTQMGQEVILRCVPISNHLYFYWYRQILGQKVEFLVSFYNNEISEKSEIFDDQFSVERPDGSNFTLKIRSTKLEDSAMYFCASSATGTSATGELFFGEGSRLTVL.

V gene TRBV7-3 combines with J gene TRBJ1-4, with D possibly being TRBD1 (6 bases). Per the germline V gene, CDR1 is SGHTA and CDR2 is FQGTGA. The CDR3 totals 15 residues. V lost 0 bases, J lost 4 bases, and 9 bases lay in between. In nucleotides, the CDR3 is TGTGCCAGCAGCTTAACGGGGGCCGTTAATGAAAAACTGTTTTTT. Translated, it gives CASSLTGAVNEKLFF.

The V call is TRBV6-2 or TRBV6-3, the J call TRBJ2-2; 7 bases are shared with TRBD1. V shed 5 bases, J shed 5 bases, and the junction held 8 bases outside the gene matches. The CDR3 consists of 15 residues. Germline V gives CDR1 MNHEY, CDR2 SVGEGT. DNA of the CDR3: TGTGCCAGCAGTCGGGGACAGAAAAATACCGGGGAGCTGTTTTTT. Translation: CASSRGQKNTGELFF.

The chain combines TRBV24-1 with TRBJ2-3; 7 positions agree with TRBD2. The CDR3 spans 16 residues. Unmatched junction bases numbered 6, after V lost 4 bases and J lost 0 bases. The germline CDR1 and CDR2 sequences are KGHDR and SFDVKD. CDR3 sequence: CATSEGDSGSTDTQYF. CDR3 sequence (DNA): TGTGCCACCAGTGAAGGGGATAGCGGGAGCACAGATACGCAGTATTTT.

This rearrangement joins TRBV7-2 to TRBJ2-7, with D perhaps matching TRBD1 or TRBD2 (5 bases each). CDR3 length equals 12 residues. In germline, CDR1 is SGHTA, CDR2 FQGNSA. The V end lost 1 base, the J end lost 6 bases, and 7 bases lay between the germline ends. The CDR3 DNA reads as TGTGCCAGCAGCTTAGGAGGGGTCGAGCAGTACTTC. Amino acids: CASSLGGVEQYF.

As DNA, the CDR3 is TGTGCCAGCAGCGGCGCGGGACTAGGGTACGAGCAGTACTTC. Amino acids: CASSGAGLGYEQYF. J is TRBJ2-7 and V is TRBV13, with 8 bases matching TRBD2. V shed 5 bases, J shed 4 bases, and the junction held 7 bases outside the gene matches. The germline V gene encodes CDR1 PRHDT and CDR2 FYEKMQ (reference sequence). This CDR3 has 14 residues.

The J gene is TRBJ2-7, the V gene TRBV7-2, with a tentative D call TRBD1 (8 bases). The germline CDR1 and CDR2 sequences are SGHTA and FQGNSA. The CDR3 is 14 residues long. V gave up 7 bases and J gave up 1 base, with 14 bases separating them. The DNA of the CDR3 is TGTGCCAGCACCTCACAGGGGGGGTCCTACGAGCAGTACTTC. Protein sequence: CASTSQGGSYEQYF. The full variable domain, in which reference TRBV7-2 and TRBJ2-7 provide the parts outside the CDR3, is GAGVSQSPSNKVTEKGKDVELRCDPISGHTALYWYRQSLGQGLEFLIYFQGNSAPDKSGLPSDRFSAERTGGSVSTLTIQRTQQEDSAVYLCASTSQGGSYEQYFGPGTRLTVT.

V is TRBV23-1 and J is TRBJ2-2; D is unresolved. TRBV23-1 is an ORF, and what it does is uncertain. The CDR3 consists of 16 residues. Trimming cost V 4 bases and J 5 bases, with 17 bases left between them. The CDR3 nucleotides are TGCGCCAGCAGTCGCTGCCAATCGACGGATACCGGGGAGCTGTTTTTT. Its translation: CASSRCQSTDTGELFF.

This clone was counted a single time. The rearrangement links TRBV5-1 to TRBJ2-2, with TRBD2 matching over 10 bases. V gave up 3 bases and J gave up 6 bases; unmatched junction bases: 11. The CDR3 is 17 residues long. Germline CDR1 reads SGHRS; CDR2 reads YFSETQ. The CDR3 sequence is CASSSGQGGLAAGELFF. CDR3 nucleotide sequence: TGCGCCAGCAGCTCCGGACAGGGCGGACTAGCGGCCGGGGAGCTGTTTTTT.

In DNA, the CDR3 is TGTGCCAGCAGCTTAGCGGGGGAGCAGTACTTC. Translated: CASSLAGEQYF. The V gene is TRBV7-6, the J gene TRBJ2-7; D is undetermined. The CDR3 has 11 amino acids. CDR1 is SGHVS, CDR2 FNYEAQ, per germline. Trimming cost V 0 bases and J 7 bases, with 4 bases left between them.